The 9 T cell receptor beta chains given below trace back to one sample, sequenced in a study of cytomegalovirus exposure and HLA in healthy donors. It was with 60 Vbeta and 13 Jbeta primers that the PCR ran. Only in-frame clones appear in the TCRdb table, and some are missing; sequencing was by immunoSEQ multiplex PCR. The sample consists of 150,000 or so clones, about two thirds of them appearing once. Sequenced sample: PBMCs. These receptors came from a man younger than 40 in good health and CMV-seropositive.

This chain uses TRBV5-1 with TRBJ2-1; TRBD2 agrees at 10 bases. CDR3 length: 19 amino acids. Germline CDR1 is SGHRS and CDR2 is YFSETQ. The trim removed 3 bases at V and 9 bases at J, leaving 21 bases unmatched. DNA for the CDR3: TGCGCCAGCAGCTCCTCCCAGGAACTTGGACTAGCGGTTTTAATTGAGCAGTTCTTC. This translates into CASSSSQELGLAVLIEQFF.

The chain uses TRBV18 and TRBJ1-1, with TRBD1 identical over 7 bases. J was trimmed by 4 bases and V by 3 bases; bases with no gene match: 8. Germline V gene lookup returns CDR1 KGHSH and CDR2 LQKENI. The CDR3 runs 15 residues. CDR3 coding DNA: TGTGCCAGCTCACCCAAACAGGGGCTGAGCACTGAAGCTTTCTTT. Translation: CASSPKQGLSTEAFF.

The chain employs TRBV5-6 and TRBJ1-2; 8 bases are shared with TRBD1. Per germline, CDR1 SGHDT and CDR2 YYEEEE. J gave up 4 bases and V 4 bases, and 15 bases lay outside the gene matches. This CDR3 has 17 residues. In DNA form, the CDR3 reads TGTGCCAGCAGCATGAGGCAGGGGGCGCCCGTCGGCTATGGCTACACCTTC. Protein: CASSMRQGAPVGYGYTF.

The J gene is TRBJ1-4, the V gene TRBV6-1; no clear D. Trimming took off 1 base at V and 14 bases at J, with 11 bases between the two ends. Germline V lookup: CDR1 MNHNS, CDR2 SASEGT. CDR3 size: 12 residues. CDR3 region: CASSEGRIALFF. CDR3 nucleotide sequence: TGTGCCAGCAGTGAAGGGCGGATAGCCCTGTTTTTT.

The rearrangement joins TRBV9 to TRBJ2-1; the D gene is possibly TRBD1 (6 bases). Germline lookup yields CDR1 SGDLS and CDR2 YYNGEE. The CDR3 has 13 amino acids. V lost 4 bases and J lost 6, with 11 bases in between. CDR3 in amino acids: CASSQAQGNEQFF. The CDR3 DNA is TGTGCCAGCAGCCAGGCACAGGGCAATGAGCAGTTCTTC.

The chain uses TRBV30 and TRBJ2-7, with TRBD2 as a possible D gene (6 bases). V was pared by 3 bases and J by 6 bases, with 12 bases between. CDR3 length equals 12 residues. The germline gives CDR1 GTSNPN, CDR2 SVGIG (reference sequence). In nucleotides, the CDR3 is TGTGCCTGGAGACTAGCTACCTTCGAGCAGTACTTC. The encoded protein is CAWRLATFEQYF.

The V call is TRBV11-2, the J call TRBJ2-5, with D possibly being TRBD2 (6 bases). Germline CDR1 and CDR2: SGHAT and FQNNGV. The CDR3 is made up of 14 amino acids. V lost 5 bases, J lost 4 bases, and 14 bases lay in between. The CDR3 bases are TGTGCCAGCAGCCTCCGACCGCGGGGAGAGACCCAGTACTTC. Translating gives CASSLRPRGETQYF.

The chain has TRBV27 and TRBJ2-1, with 8 nucleotides matching TRBD1. After removal of 2 bases from V and 0 bases from J, the junction contained 0 bases not matched to a gene. This CDR3 has 15 residues. Germline V lookup: CDR1 MNHEY, CDR2 SMNVEV (reference sequence). The CDR3 loop reads CASSLGQGSYNEQFF. CDR3 sequence (DNA): TGTGCCAGCAGTTTAGGACAGGGCTCCTACAATGAGCAGTTCTTC.

The V gene is TRBV7-9, the J gene TRBJ2-7; D unresolved. Trimming took 4 bases from V and 0 from J, leaving 7 bases between them. Germline V gene sequence: CDR1 SEHNR, CDR2 FQNEAQ (reference sequence). This CDR3 spans 13 amino acids. CDR3 protein: CASSSDNSYEQYF. The CDR3 DNA reads as TGTGCCAGCAGCTCAGACAACTCCTACGAGCAGTACTTC.